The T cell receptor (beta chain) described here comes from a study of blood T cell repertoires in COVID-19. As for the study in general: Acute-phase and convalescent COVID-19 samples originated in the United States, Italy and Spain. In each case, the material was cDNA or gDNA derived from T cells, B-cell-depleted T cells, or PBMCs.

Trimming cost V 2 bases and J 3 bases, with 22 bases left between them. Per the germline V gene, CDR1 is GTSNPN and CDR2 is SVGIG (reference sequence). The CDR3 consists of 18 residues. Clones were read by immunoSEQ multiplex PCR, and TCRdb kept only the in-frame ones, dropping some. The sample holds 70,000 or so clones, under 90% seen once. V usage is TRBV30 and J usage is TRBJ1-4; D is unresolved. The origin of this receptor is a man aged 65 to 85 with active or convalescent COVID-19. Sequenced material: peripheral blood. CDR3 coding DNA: TGTGCCTGGAGTTTCCTCGTCTTCGGGAGTATTTCTAATGAAAAACTGTTTTTT. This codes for CAWSFLVFGSISNEKLFF.